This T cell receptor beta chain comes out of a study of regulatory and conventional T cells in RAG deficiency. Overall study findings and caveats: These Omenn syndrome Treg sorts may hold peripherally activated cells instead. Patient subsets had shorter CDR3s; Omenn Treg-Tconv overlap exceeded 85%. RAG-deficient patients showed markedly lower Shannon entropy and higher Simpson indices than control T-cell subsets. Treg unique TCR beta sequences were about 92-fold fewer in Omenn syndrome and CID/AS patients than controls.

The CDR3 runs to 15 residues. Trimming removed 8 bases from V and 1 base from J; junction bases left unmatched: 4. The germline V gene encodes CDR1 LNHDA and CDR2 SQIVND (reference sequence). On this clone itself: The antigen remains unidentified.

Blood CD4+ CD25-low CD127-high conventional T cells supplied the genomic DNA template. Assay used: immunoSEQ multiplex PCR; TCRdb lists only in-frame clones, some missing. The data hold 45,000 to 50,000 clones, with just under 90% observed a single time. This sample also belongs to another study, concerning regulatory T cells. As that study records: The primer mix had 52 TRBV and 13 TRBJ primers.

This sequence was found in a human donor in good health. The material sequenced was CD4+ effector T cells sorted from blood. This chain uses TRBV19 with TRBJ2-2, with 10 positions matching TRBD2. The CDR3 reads CASSRTSGNTGELFF. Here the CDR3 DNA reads TGTGCCAGTTCTAGGACTAGCGGGAACACCGGGGAGCTGTTTTTT.